A single sample gave rise to the 6 T cell receptor beta chains below, sequenced in a study of CD8 T cells in ankylosing spondylitis. TCRdb called the 5' RACE reads again in MiXCR, with one record for every CDR3 protein. The sample lists about 100,000 distinct CDR3 sequences, less than 25% occurring once. Input material: synovial fluid, either unsorted or a sorted T cell fraction (not recorded which). These receptors originate from a male donor with ankylosing spondylitis.

This clonotype was seen a handful of times. The genes are TRBV3-1 and TRBJ2-7, with 8 bases fitting TRBD2. The CDR3 is 16 amino acids. Germline V CDR1 and CDR2: LGHDT, YNNKEL (reference sequence). The J segment lost 0 bases and the V segment lost 1 base, leaving 5 bases of the junction unmatched. The CDR3 region has the DNA TGTGCCAGCAGCCAAGGGACTAGCTGGAGCTCCTACGAGCAGTACGTC. It yields the protein CASSQGTSWSSYEQYV.

Worth noting for this clonotype: Compared with germline, one end of the junction differs, possibly owing to a read error. V and J are TRBV24-1 and TRBJ2-2, with a tentative D call TRBD2 (5 bases). Germline lookup yields CDR1 KGHDR and CDR2 SFDVKD. This CDR3 is built from 13 residues. The CDR3 DNA is TGTGCCACCAGTGATTCGAATACCGGGGAGCTGTCTTTT. This sequence encodes CATSDSNTGELSF.

This clonotype was seen only a few times. This chain uses TRBV27 with TRBJ2-2, with D possibly matching TRBD1 (5 bases). The CDR3 covers 15 residues. The V gene's germline CDR1 is MNHEY and CDR2 SMNVEV (reference sequence). V was clipped by 3 bases and J by 0 bases, with 8 bases between them. This chain's CDR3 is CASSFRTPNTGELFF. In nucleotides, the CDR3 is TGTGCCAGCAGTTTCCGGACACCGAACACCGGGGAGCTGTTTTTT.

This clonotype was seen at least ten times. This chain joins TRBV3-1 and TRBJ1-6; D gene unclear. Germline-derived CDR1 and CDR2 are LGHDT and YNNKEL (reference sequence). The length of the CDR3 is 13 residues. Between the trimmed V and J ends, which lost 4 bases and 8 bases, there was a span of 9 bases. The CDR3 coding sequence is TGTGCCAGCAGCCGCGGCAGAGATTCACCCCTCCACTTT. Its translation is CASSRGRDSPLHF.

The V gene is TRBV2, the J gene TRBJ2-7; possibly TRBD1 for D (5 bases). CDR1 and CDR2 from the germline V gene are SNHLY and FYNNEI. This CDR3 comprises 14 residues. V was cut by 6 bases and J by 0 bases, with 12 bases left in between. CDR3 DNA sequence: TGTGCCAGCAGAAGGGTGGACAACTCCTACGAGCAGTACTTC. Protein: CASRRVDNSYEQYF.

This clonotype was detected many times. The V call is TRBV5-5, the J call TRBJ2-7; D possibly matches TRBD1 or TRBD2 (5 bases each). Germline V gene data show CDR1 as SGHKS and CDR2 as YYEKEE (reference sequence). The CDR3 is 12 amino acids. V gave up 4 bases and J gave up 5 bases, with 10 bases separating them. CDR3 amino acids: CASSVGTHEQYF. For the CDR3, the DNA is TGTGCCAGCAGCGTGGGGACCCACGAGCAGTACTTC. Using reference TRBV5-5 and TRBJ2-7 for the parts outside the CDR3, the full variable domain is DAGVTQSPTHLIKTRGQQVTLRCSPISGHKSVSWYQQVLGQGPQFIFQYYEKEERGRGNFPDRFSARQFPNYSSELNVNALLLGDSALYLCASSVGTHEQYFGPGTRLTVT.